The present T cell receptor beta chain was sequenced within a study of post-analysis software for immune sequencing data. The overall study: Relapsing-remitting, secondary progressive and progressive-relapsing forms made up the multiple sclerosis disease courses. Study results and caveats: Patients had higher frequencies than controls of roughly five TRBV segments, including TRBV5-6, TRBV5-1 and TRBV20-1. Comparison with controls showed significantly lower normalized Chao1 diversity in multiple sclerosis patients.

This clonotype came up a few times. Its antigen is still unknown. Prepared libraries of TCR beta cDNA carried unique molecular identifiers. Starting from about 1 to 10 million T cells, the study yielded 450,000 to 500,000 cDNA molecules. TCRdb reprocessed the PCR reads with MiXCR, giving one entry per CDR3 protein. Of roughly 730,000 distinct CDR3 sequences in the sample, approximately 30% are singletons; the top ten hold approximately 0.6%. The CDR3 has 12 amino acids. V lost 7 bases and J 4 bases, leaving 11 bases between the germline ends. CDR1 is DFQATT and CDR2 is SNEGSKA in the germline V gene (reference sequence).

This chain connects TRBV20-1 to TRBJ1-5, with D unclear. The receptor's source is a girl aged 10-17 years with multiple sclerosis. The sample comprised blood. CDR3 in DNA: TGCAGTGTAGGAGGGTGGAATCAGCCCCAGCATTTT. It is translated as CSVGGWNQPQHF.